This T cell receptor (beta chain) was retrieved from a study of blood T cell repertoires in COVID-19. In the study overall: The United States, Italy and Spain were the sources of the acute and convalescent COVID-19 samples.

V lost 9 bases, J lost 2 bases, and 16 bases lay in between. Per the germline V gene, CDR1 is MGHDK and CDR2 is SYGVNS. This CDR3 has 14 residues. Data came from immunoSEQ multiplex PCR; TCRdb stores just in-frame clones and leaves some out. The table lists about 160,000 clones, 80% of them singletons. Cohorts were based on clinical histories the participants reported. Recovered Cohort 3 donors showed two negative PCRs, clearance, or symptom resolution. This clonotype originated in an older woman who had recovered from COVID-19. The V gene is TRBV25-1, the J gene TRBJ1-1; D is ambiguous. The sequenced sample consisted of PBMCs or T cells enriched from blood (not recorded which). The CDR3 DNA reads TGTGCCAGGCCACCGGGAAGCCATAACACTGAAGCTTTCTTT. It is translated as CARPPGSHNTEAFF.